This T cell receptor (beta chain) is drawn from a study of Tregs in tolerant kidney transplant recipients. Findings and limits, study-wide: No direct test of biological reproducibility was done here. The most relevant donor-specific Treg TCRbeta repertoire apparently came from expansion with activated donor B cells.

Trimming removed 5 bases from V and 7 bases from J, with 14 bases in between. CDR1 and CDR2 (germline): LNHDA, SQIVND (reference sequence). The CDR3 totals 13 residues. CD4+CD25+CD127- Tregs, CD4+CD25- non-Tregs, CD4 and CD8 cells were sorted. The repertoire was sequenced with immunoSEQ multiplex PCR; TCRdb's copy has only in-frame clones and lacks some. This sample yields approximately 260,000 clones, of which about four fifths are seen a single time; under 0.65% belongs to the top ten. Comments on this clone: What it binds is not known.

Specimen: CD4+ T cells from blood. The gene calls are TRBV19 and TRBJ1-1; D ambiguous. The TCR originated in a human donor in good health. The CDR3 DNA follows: TGTGCCAGTAGTGCTCAGAGGCTGATTGAAGCTTTCTTT. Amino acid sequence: CASSAQRLIEAFF. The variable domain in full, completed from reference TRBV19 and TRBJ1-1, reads DGGITQSPKYLFRKEGQNVTLSCEQNLNHDAMYWYRQDPGQGLRLIYYSQIVNDFQKGDIAEGYSVSREKKESFPLTVTSAQKNPTAFYLCASSAQRLIEAFFGQGTRLTVV.